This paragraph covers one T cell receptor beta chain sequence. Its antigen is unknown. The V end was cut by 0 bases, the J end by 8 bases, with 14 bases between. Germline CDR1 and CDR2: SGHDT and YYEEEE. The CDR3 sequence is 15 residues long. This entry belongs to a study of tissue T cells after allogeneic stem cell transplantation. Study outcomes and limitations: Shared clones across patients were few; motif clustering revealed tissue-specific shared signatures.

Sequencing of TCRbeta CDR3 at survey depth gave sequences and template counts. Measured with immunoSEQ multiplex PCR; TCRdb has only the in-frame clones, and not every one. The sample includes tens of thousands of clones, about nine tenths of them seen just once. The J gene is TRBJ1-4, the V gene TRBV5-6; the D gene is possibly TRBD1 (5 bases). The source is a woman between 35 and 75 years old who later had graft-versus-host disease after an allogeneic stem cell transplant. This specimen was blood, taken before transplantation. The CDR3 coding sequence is TGTGCCAGCAGCTTGGGCCGGGACTACAGAGAAAAACTGTTTTTT. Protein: CASSLGRDYREKLFF.